The 31 T cell receptor beta chains given below trace back to one sample, sequenced in a study of cytomegalovirus exposure and HLA in healthy donors (dated by TCRdb to 2017 to 2019). Libraries were made using the immunoSEQ multiplex PCR assay. A mixture of 60 forward primers for TCR Vbeta segments and 13 reverse primers for TCR Jbeta segments was used in the multiplex PCR. Entries here come from immuneACCESS through TCRdb and include only in-frame sequences with V and J called. Some clones fail to appear in such tables; in the studies checked, an unresolved V gene covers under half of the shortfall, and the cause of the remainder is unknown. The sample records about 98,000 clones, more than 60% of which are singletons. The ten biggest clones cover 8% to 9% of the sample. The sequencing sample was made of PBMCs. All receptors derive from a human donor in good health.

The chain employs TRBV6-4 and TRBJ2-2, with 13 bases identical to TRBD2. The germline V gene encodes CDR1 MRHNA and CDR2 SNTAGT. CDR3 length: 17 amino acids. The J segment lost 5 bases and the V segment lost 6 bases, leaving 9 bases of the junction unmatched. CDR3 in DNA: TGTGCCAGCAGCCGGCACCAGGGACTAGCGGGGACCGGGGAGCTGTTTTTT. Protein sequence: CASSRHQGLAGTGELFF.

The chain combines TRBV2 with TRBJ1-4; 7 nucleotides agree with TRBD1. The germline gives CDR1 SNHLY, CDR2 FYNNEI. V lost 7 bases, J lost 1 base, and 3 bases stayed unmatched. There are 14 residues in the CDR3. This CDR3 reads CASNRDRTNEKLFF. In nucleotides, the CDR3 is TGTGCCAGCAATCGGGACAGAACTAATGAAAAACTGTTTTTT.

CDR3 amino acids: CASSYSGKVDEQFF. The DNA for the CDR3 is TGTGCCAGCAGTTACTCCGGGAAAGTAGATGAGCAGTTCTTC. V is TRBV6-5 and J is TRBJ2-1; possible D gene TRBD2, 5 bases. This CDR3 is 14 amino acids long. CDR1 MNHEY and CDR2 SVGAGI come from the germline V gene. V was cut by 0 bases and J by 8 bases, with 11 bases left in between.

The rearrangement links TRBV7-2 to TRBJ2-7; the D gene is possibly TRBD2 (6 bases). CDR3 size: 17 residues. Germline V CDR1 and CDR2: SGHTA, FQGNSA. Trimming pared 5 bases from V and 3 bases from J, leaving 23 bases between. CDR3: CASSPQRQPRRVYEQYF. The CDR3 DNA reads as TGTGCCAGCAGCCCCCAACGTCAGCCTCGGAGGGTCTACGAGCAGTACTTC.

The chain is built from TRBV7-2 and TRBJ1-1, with no clear D. CDR1 and CDR2 (germline): SGHTA, FQGNSA. The CDR3 totals 15 residues. Between the trimmed V and J ends, which lost 5 bases and 5 bases, there was a span of 18 bases. In DNA, the CDR3 is TGTGCCAGCAGCCCATTGCCGGGGATGGGTACTGAAGCTTTCTTT. This codes for CASSPLPGMGTEAFF.

This chain joins TRBV5-6 and TRBJ2-1, with no clear D. Germline CDR1 is SGHDT and CDR2 is YYEEEE. This CDR3 has 14 residues. The V and J ends lost 0 bases and 6 bases respectively, with 10 bases between them. The CDR3 protein is CASSLVLTGNEQFF. The CDR3 DNA reads as TGTGCCAGCAGCTTGGTATTAACCGGCAATGAGCAGTTCTTC. The whole variable domain, filled in from reference TRBV5-6 and TRBJ2-1, reads DAGVTQSPTHLIKTRGQQVTLRCSPKSGHDTVSWYQQALGQGPQFIFQYYEEEERQRGNFPDRFSGHQFPNYSSELNVNALLLGDSALYLCASSLVLTGNEQFFGPGTRLTVL.

The V call is TRBV6-1, the J call TRBJ2-7; 7 positions match TRBD1. V shed 9 bases, J shed 0 bases, and the junction held 5 bases outside the gene matches. This CDR3 contains 13 residues. CDR1 is MNHNS and CDR2 is SASEGT in the germline V gene. DNA of the CDR3: TGTGCCAGTAAACAGGGGCACTCCTACGAGCAGTACTTC. Protein product: CASKQGHSYEQYF.

The chain is built from TRBV2 and TRBJ2-2; 7 positions match TRBD1. This CDR3 contains 14 residues. CDR1 and CDR2 from the germline V gene are SNHLY and FYNNEI. With 4 bases clipped from V and 6 bases from J, the junction kept 5 bases outside the gene matches. The CDR3 sequence: CASSGQGSSGELFF. The CDR3 DNA reads TGTGCCAGCAGTGGACAGGGCTCGTCCGGGGAGCTGTTTTTT.

Written as DNA, the CDR3 is TGTGCCAGCAACCCGACAGGGGTAGTTTACGAGCAGTACTTC. Its translation: CASNPTGVVYEQYF. J is TRBJ2-7 and V is TRBV6-5; 8 bases map to TRBD1. This CDR3 contains 14 residues. Per germline, CDR1 MNHEY and CDR2 SVGAGI. Unmatched junction bases numbered 9, after V lost 7 bases and J lost 4 bases.

The chain carries TRBV7-8 and TRBJ2-7, with 10 bases identical to TRBD2. Germline V gene data show CDR1 as SGHVS and CDR2 as FQNEAQ. V lost 3 bases to trimming and J lost 4 bases; unmatched junction nucleotides: 3. The CDR3 is made up of 14 amino acids. CDR3 in DNA: TGTGCCAGCAGCTTTGGGACTAGCGTTTACGAGCAGTACTTC. This translates into CASSFGTSVYEQYF. The whole variable domain, filled in from reference TRBV7-8 and TRBJ2-7, reads GAGVSQSPRYKVAKRGQDVALRCDPISGHVSLFWYQQALGQGPEFLTYFQNEAQLDKSGLPSDRFFAERPEGSVSTLKIQRTQQEDSAVYLCASSFGTSVYEQYFGPGTRLTVT.

This chain connects TRBV7-2 to TRBJ2-1; no firm D call. V gave up 8 bases and J gave up 4 bases, with 12 bases separating them. CDR1 is SGHTA and CDR2 is FQGNSA in the germline V gene. This CDR3 contains 13 residues. CDR3 DNA sequence: TGTGCCAGCGCGAAGAGGCATTACAATGAGCAGTTCTTC. Its protein product is CASAKRHYNEQFF.

The V call is TRBV5-6, the J call TRBJ1-1, with TRBD1 identical over 7 bases. This CDR3 has 13 amino acids. CDR1 is SGHDT and CDR2 is YYEEEE in the germline V gene. V shed 3 bases, J shed 5 bases, and the junction held 4 bases outside the gene matches. CDR3 nucleotide sequence: TGTGCCAGCAGCTCGACAGGGCGGACTGAAGCTTTCTTT. Its protein is CASSSTGRTEAFF. The variable domain in full, with the rest retrieved from reference TRBV5-6 and TRBJ1-1, is DAGVTQSPTHLIKTRGQQVTLRCSPKSGHDTVSWYQQALGQGPQFIFQYYEEEERQRGNFPDRFSGHQFPNYSSELNVNALLLGDSALYLCASSSTGRTEAFFGQGTRLTVV.

The gene calls are TRBV27 and TRBJ2-1, with D possibly being TRBD1 (6 bases). Trimming took off 6 bases at V and 2 bases at J, with 14 bases between the two ends. The germline gives CDR1 MNHEY, CDR2 SMNVEV (reference sequence). There are 15 residues in the CDR3. CDR3 DNA: TGTGCCAGCAGCGAAGCCGGGACACCCTACAATGAGCAGTTCTTC. It encodes CASSEAGTPYNEQFF.

This clone was detected once. V usage is TRBV13 and J usage is TRBJ1-1; D remains unclear. The CDR3 is 13 residues long. Deletions cut 5 bases from V and 11 bases from J, with 18 bases between. CDR1 PRHDT and CDR2 FYEKMQ come from the germline V gene (reference sequence). The CDR3 nucleotides are TGTGCCAGCAGCCTCCCCTACGGAGCGAGGGCTTTCTTT. Encoded protein: CASSLPYGARAFF.

This clone is labeled as medium-sized (0.01 to 0.1%). The chain has TRBV30 and TRBJ1-1, with TRBD1 as a possible D gene (6 bases). The length of the CDR3 is 11 residues. Germline V gene sequence: CDR1 GTSNPN, CDR2 SVGIG (reference sequence). Trimming cost V 3 bases and J 8 bases, with 10 bases left between them. CDR3 loop: CAWSLDREAFF. CDR3 DNA: TGTGCCTGGAGCCTGGACAGAGAAGCTTTCTTT.

The chain recombines TRBV27 with TRBJ2-5, with a tentative D call TRBD1 (6 bases). CDR1 is MNHEY and CDR2 is SMNVEV in the germline V gene (reference sequence). The ends were cut back, 5 bases at V and 5 bases at J, with 18 bases in the middle. The CDR3 covers 15 residues. The CDR3 sequence: CASSPLSGGSETQYF. The CDR3 DNA sequence: TGTGCCAGCAGTCCCCTCAGTGGGGGCTCGGAGACCCAGTACTTC.

V is TRBV5-1 and J is TRBJ2-2; possibly TRBD1 for D (6 bases). Germline V gene sequence: CDR1 SGHRS, CDR2 YFSETQ. Trimming stripped 0 bases from V and 5 bases from J, with 8 bases between. The length of the CDR3 is 14 residues. The CDR3 sequence: CASSLEGGTGELFF. The CDR3 DNA reads as TGCGCCAGCAGCTTGGAAGGGGGAACCGGGGAGCTGTTTTTT.

The chain is built from TRBV18 and TRBJ1-3, with D possibly being TRBD1 (6 bases). Trimming took 3 bases from V and 1 from J, leaving 16 bases between them. This CDR3 is built from 17 residues. Germline V gene sequence: CDR1 KGHSH, CDR2 LQKENI. The CDR3 sequence: CASSPARDTNSGNTIYF. The CDR3 DNA is TGTGCCAGCTCACCTGCCAGGGACACCAATTCTGGAAACACCATATATTTT.

The genes are TRBV7-8 and TRBJ1-2; perhaps TRBD1 as D (5 bases). This CDR3 spans 16 amino acids. Germline V gene data show CDR1 as SGHVS and CDR2 as FQNEAQ. The V end was cut by 0 bases, the J end by 4 bases, with 15 bases between. CDR3 residues: CASSLAARVGGYGYTF. DNA of the CDR3: TGTGCCAGCAGCTTAGCGGCTCGCGTCGGGGGCTATGGCTACACCTTC.

The chain is built from TRBV9 and TRBJ2-2; D may be TRBD1 (6 bases). The CDR3 extends over 16 amino acids. V was shortened by 0 bases and J by 6 bases, with 15 bases between the two germline ends. Germline CDR1 SGDLS, CDR2 YYNGEE. The CDR3 nucleotides read TGTGCCAGCAGCGTAGCTTCAAGGGGGTCGGCCGGGGAGCTGTTTTTT. The encoded protein is CASSVASRGSAGELFF. Looking up the rest from reference TRBV9 and TRBJ2-2 gives the full variable domain: DSGVTQTPKHLITATGQRVTLRCSPRSGDLSVYWYQQSLDQGLQFLIQYYNGEERAKGNILERFSAQQFPDLHSELNLSSLELGDSALYFCASSVASRGSAGELFFGEGSRLTVL.

The rearrangement joins TRBV7-8 to TRBJ1-2; 8 bases agree with TRBD1. This CDR3 comprises 17 residues. CDR1 and CDR2 (germline): SGHVS, FQNEAQ. The V and J ends lost 1 base and 1 base, in that order; junction bases with no gene match: 8. The CDR3 here is CASSLVGGTGNNYGYTF. CDR3 sequence (DNA): TGTGCCAGCAGCTTAGTCGGTGGGACAGGCAATAACTATGGCTACACCTTC.

The V and J genes are TRBV2 and TRBJ1-4; D call uncertain. Germline V lookup: CDR1 SNHLY, CDR2 FYNNEI. V was clipped by 10 bases and J by 0 bases, with 12 bases between them. The length of the CDR3 is 14 residues. CDR3 in amino acids: CATSAQSTNEKLFF. In DNA, the CDR3 is TGTGCCACCTCCGCCCAGTCAACTAATGAAAAACTGTTTTTT. Supplemented by reference TRBV2 and TRBJ1-4, the full variable domain reads EPEVTQTPSHQVTQMGQEVILRCVPISNHLYFYWYRQILGQKVEFLVSFYNNEISEKSEIFDDQFSVERPDGSNFTLKIRSTKLEDSAMYFCATSAQSTNEKLFFGSGTQLSVL.

This clone was seen a handful of times. V usage is TRBV6-6 and J usage is TRBJ2-5, with a possible D match to TRBD1 (5 bases). Looked up from germline, CDR1 is MNHNY and CDR2 is SVGAGI (reference sequence). This CDR3 spans 13 amino acids. Trimming shortened V by 6 bases and J by 9 bases, and 17 bases separated the two germline ends. CDR3 nucleotide sequence: TGTGCCAGCAGCGATCGGACAATATCGCCCCAGTACTTC. It encodes CASSDRTISPQYF.

This chain uses TRBV5-5 with TRBJ1-2, with D perhaps TRBD1 (5 bases). Germline V lookup: CDR1 SGHKS, CDR2 YYEKEE (reference sequence). This CDR3 comprises 17 residues. V was cut by 0 bases and J by 4 bases, with 19 bases left in between. CDR3: CASSLDSGTGELYGYTF. Written as DNA, the CDR3 is TGTGCCAGCAGCTTGGACTCCGGGACGGGGGAACTCTATGGCTACACCTTC.

The chain employs TRBV4-3 and TRBJ2-5; TRBD1 agrees at 9 bases. This CDR3 is built from 13 residues. Per the germline V gene, CDR1 is LGHNA and CDR2 is YSLEER. Unmatched junction bases numbered 2, after V lost 1 base and J lost 8 bases. CDR3: CASSQGQGDTQYF. The CDR3 region has the DNA TGCGCCAGCAGCCAAGGACAGGGGGATACCCAGTACTTC.

The chain is built from TRBV18 and TRBJ1-3; TRBD1 matches at 10 bases. This CDR3 has 19 residues. Germline CDR1 is KGHSH and CDR2 is LQKENI. After removal of 4 bases from V and 1 base from J, the junction contained 13 bases not matched to a gene. The CDR3 reads CASSHDPDRGISSGNTIYF. DNA for the CDR3: TGTGCCAGCTCACACGATCCGGACAGGGGGATTAGTTCTGGAAACACCATATATTTT.

This rearrangement joins TRBV6-6 to TRBJ1-5; the D is unclear. Trimming removed 7 bases from V and 0 bases from J, with 10 bases in between. Germline V gene lookup returns CDR1 MNHNY and CDR2 SVGAGI (reference sequence). The CDR3 covers 14 residues. This chain's CDR3 is CASTPNYSNQPQHF. CDR3 coding DNA: TGTGCCAGCACCCCCAACTATAGCAATCAGCCCCAGCATTTT.

The CDR3 coding sequence is TGTGCCACCAGCACAGCGACAGCAAACAACCACAATGAGCAGTTCTTC. It translates to CATSTATANNHNEQFF. The chain combines TRBV15 with TRBJ2-1; D possibly corresponds to TRBD1 (5 bases). The germline gives CDR1 LNHNV, CDR2 YYDKDF (reference sequence). The CDR3 runs 16 residues. Trimming left V 4 bases short and J 5 bases short, with 18 bases between.

This clone showed up just once. The chain employs TRBV4-3 and TRBJ2-1; 10 bases are a match to TRBD2. V was clipped by 3 bases and J by 2 bases; unmatched bases: 7. CDR1 and CDR2 from the germline V gene are LGHNA and YSLEER. This CDR3 comprises 17 residues. CDR3: CASSQAPGLAAYNEQFF. In DNA, the CDR3 is TGCGCCAGCAGCCAGGCCCCTGGACTAGCGGCCTACAATGAGCAGTTCTTC.

CDR3 DNA: TGCGCCAGCAGCCAAGATTTAATGGGACTAGCGAGTGATGAGCAGTTCTTC. Protein: CASSQDLMGLASDEQFF. V gene TRBV4-3 combines with J gene TRBJ2-1, with 10 bases lining up with TRBD2. The CDR3 loop spans 17 amino acids. From germline, CDR1 is LGHNA and CDR2 YSLEER. V lost 0 bases and J lost 8; bases outside the gene matches: 10.

In this sample, this clone turned up a few times. The chain uses TRBV4-1 and TRBJ2-5; 13 nucleotides agree with TRBD2. The V gene end was trimmed by 9 bases and the J gene end by 7 bases; junction bases not matched to a gene: 2. Germline loops: CDR1 MGHRA, CDR2 YSYEKL. This CDR3 comprises 12 residues. The DNA for the CDR3 is TGCGCCAGTACTAGCGGGAGGGGGACCCAGTACTTC. Encoded protein: CASTSGRGTQYF.